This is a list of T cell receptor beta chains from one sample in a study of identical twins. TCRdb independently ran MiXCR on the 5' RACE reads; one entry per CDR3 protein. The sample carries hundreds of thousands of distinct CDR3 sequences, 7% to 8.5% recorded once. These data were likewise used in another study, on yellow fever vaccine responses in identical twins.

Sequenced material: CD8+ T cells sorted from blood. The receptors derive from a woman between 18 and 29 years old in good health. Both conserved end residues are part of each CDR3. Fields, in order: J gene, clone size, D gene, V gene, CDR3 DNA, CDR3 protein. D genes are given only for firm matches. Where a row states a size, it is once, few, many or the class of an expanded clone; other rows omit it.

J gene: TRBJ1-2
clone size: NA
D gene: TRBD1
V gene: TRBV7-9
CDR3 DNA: TGTGCCAGCAGCCCCCGAGGGCAGGGGGGGAATGGCTACACCTTC
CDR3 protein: CASSPRGQGGNGYTF

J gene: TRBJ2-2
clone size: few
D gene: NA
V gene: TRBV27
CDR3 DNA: TGTGCCAGCAGTTTAAGGGTCACCGGGGAGCTGTTTTTT
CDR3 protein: CASSLRVTGELFF

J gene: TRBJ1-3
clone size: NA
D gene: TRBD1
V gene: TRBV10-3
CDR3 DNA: TGTGCCATCAGTGTACGACAGGGTGCTTTTGGAAACACCATATATTTT
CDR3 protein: CAISVRQGAFGNTIYF

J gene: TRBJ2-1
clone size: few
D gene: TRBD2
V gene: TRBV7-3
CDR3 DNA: TGTGCCAGCGGGATAGCGGGAGGCCTATCAAATGAGCAGTTCTTC
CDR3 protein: CASGIAGGLSNEQFF

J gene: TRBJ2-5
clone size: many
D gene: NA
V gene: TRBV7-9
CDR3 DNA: TGTGCCAGCAGCCCGGATTTGAGGGTGGATCTCCAAGAGACCCAGTACTTC
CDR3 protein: CASSPDLRVDLQETQYF

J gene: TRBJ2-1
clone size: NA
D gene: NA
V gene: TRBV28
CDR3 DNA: TGTGCCAGCACCGGCGGGCTTTACAATGAGCAGTTCTTC
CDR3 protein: CASTGGLYNEQFF

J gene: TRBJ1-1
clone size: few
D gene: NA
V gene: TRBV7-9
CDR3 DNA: TGTGCCAGCAGCTTAGAAGGAGGCCACACTGAAGCTTTCTTT
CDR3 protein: CASSLEGGHTEAFF

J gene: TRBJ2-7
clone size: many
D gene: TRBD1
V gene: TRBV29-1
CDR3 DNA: TGCAGCGTTGGACAGGGGGCAGGGGGCCTTTACGAGCAGTACTTC
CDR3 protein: CSVGQGAGGLYEQYF

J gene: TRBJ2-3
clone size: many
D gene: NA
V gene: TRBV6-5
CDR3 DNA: TGTGCCAGCGGACCGGCGGCAGATACGCAGTATTTT
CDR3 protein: CASGPAADTQYF

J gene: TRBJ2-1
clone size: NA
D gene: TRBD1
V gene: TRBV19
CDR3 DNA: TGTGCCAGTCAGAGACAGGGCGACTCCTACAATGAGCAGTTCTTC
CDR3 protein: CASQRQGDSYNEQFF

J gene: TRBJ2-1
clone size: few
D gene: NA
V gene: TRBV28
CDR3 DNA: TGTGCCAGCACCACCCCCCCCCTAGCAGGGTACAATGAGCAGTTCTTC
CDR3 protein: CASTTPPLAGYNEQFF

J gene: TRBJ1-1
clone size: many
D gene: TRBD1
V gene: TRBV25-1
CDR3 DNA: TGTGCCAGCACCGAGGGAGGGGGCGCTTTCGTGGACACTGAAGCTTTCTTT
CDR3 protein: CASTEGGGAFVDTEAFF

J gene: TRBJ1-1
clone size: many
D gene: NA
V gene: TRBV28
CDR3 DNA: TGTGCCAGCAGGGCCTTCCCGGAAGCTTTCTTT
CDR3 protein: CASRAFPEAFF

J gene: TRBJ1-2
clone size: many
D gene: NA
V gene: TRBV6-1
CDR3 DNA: TGTGCCAGCAGTGAAGGACGGGCCAACCACTATGGCTACACCTTC
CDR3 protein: CASSEGRANHYGYTF

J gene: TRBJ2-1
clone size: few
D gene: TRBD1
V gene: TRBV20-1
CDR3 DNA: TGCAGTGCTAGAGACGGACAGGGGACCTACAATGAGCAGTTCTTC
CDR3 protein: CSARDGQGTYNEQFF

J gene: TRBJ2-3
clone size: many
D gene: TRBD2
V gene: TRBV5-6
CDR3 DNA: TGTGCCAGCAGCTTGGAGGGTAGCGGGAGGCAAGATACGCAGTATTTT
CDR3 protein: CASSLEGSGRQDTQYF